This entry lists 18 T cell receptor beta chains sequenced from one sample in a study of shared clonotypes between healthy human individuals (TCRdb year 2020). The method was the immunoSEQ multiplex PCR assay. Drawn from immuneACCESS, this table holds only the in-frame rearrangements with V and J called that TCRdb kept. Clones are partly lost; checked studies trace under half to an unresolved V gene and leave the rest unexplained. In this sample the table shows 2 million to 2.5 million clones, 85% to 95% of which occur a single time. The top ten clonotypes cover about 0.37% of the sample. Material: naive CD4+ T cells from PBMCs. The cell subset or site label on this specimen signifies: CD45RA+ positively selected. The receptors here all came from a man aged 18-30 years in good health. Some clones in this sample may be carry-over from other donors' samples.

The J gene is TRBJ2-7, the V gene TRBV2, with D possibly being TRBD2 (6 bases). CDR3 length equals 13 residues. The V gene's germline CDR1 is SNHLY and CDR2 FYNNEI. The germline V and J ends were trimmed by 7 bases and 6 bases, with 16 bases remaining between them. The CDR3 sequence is CASTKTREGEQYF. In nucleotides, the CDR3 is TGTGCCAGCACCAAGACTAGGGAAGGCGAGCAGTACTTC.

CDR3 region: CASSHQTVNYGYTF. The CDR3 DNA reads TGTGCCAGCAGCCATCAGACAGTGAACTATGGCTACACCTTC. The chain combines TRBV6-6 with TRBJ1-2, with D possibly TRBD1 on 5 matching bases. CDR1 is MNHNY and CDR2 is SVGAGI in the germline V gene (reference sequence). CDR3 length equals 14 residues. V dropped 6 bases and J dropped 2 bases, with 13 bases sitting between them.

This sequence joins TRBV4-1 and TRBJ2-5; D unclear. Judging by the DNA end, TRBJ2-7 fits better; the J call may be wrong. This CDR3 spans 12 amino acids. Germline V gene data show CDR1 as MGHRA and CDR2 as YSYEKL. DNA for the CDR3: TGCGCCAGCAGCCAGCCGTCGTCCGAGCAGTACTTC. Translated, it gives CASSQPSSEQYF.

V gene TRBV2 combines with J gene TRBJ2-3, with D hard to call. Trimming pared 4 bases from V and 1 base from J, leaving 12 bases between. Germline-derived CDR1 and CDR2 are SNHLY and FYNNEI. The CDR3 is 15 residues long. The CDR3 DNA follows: TGTGCCAGCAGTGGGACCGCCGCCCGCACAGATACGCAGTATTTT. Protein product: CASSGTAARTDTQYF.

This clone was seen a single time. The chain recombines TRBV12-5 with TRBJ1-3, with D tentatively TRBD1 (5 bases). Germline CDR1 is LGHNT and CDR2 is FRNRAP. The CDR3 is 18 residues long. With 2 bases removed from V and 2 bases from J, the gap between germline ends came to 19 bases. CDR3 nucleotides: TGTGCTAGTGGTTTGTCACCGGGAGATGTGGGGGCTGGAAACACCATATATTTT. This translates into CASGLSPGDVGAGNTIYF.

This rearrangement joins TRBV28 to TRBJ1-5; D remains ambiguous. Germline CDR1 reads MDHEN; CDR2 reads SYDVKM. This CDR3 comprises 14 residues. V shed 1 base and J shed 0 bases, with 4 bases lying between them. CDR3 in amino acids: CASSLSVSNQPQHF. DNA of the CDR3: TGTGCCAGCAGTTTATCAGTTAGCAATCAGCCCCAGCATTTT. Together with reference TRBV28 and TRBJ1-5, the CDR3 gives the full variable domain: DVKVTQSSRYLVKRTGEKVFLECVQDMDHENMFWYRQDPGLGLRLIYFSYDVKMKEKGDIPEGYSVSREKKERFSLILESASTNQTSMYLCASSLSVSNQPQHFGDGTRLSIL.

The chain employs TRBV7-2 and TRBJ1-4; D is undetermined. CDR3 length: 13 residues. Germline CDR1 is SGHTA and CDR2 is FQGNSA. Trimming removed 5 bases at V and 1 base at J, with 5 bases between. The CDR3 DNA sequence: TGTGCCAGCAGCCCGGGAACTAATGAAAAACTGTTTTTT. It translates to CASSPGTNEKLFF. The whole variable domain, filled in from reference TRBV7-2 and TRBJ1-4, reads GAGVSQSPSNKVTEKGKDVELRCDPISGHTALYWYRQSLGQGLEFLIYFQGNSAPDKSGLPSDRFSAERTGGSVSTLTIQRTQQEDSAVYLCASSPGTNEKLFFGSGTQLSVL.

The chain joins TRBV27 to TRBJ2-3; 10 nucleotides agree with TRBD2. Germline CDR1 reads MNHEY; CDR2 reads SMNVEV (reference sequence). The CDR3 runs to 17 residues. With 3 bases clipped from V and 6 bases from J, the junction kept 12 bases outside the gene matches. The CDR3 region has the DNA TGTGCCAGCAGTTTTAAAGCGGGAGGGCCCGGCGGGGATACGCAGTATTTT. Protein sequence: CASSFKAGGPGGDTQYF.

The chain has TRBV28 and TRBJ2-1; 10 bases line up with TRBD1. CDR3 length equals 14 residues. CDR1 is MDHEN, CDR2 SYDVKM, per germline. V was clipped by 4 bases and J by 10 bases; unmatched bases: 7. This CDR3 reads CASSSATGGREQFF. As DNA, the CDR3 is TGTGCCAGCAGTTCGGCGACAGGGGGCAGGGAGCAGTTCTTC.

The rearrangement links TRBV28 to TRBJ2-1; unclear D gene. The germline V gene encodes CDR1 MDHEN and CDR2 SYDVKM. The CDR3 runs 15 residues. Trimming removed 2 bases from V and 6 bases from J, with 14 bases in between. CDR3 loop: CASSLEDTVGNEQFF. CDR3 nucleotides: TGTGCCAGCAGTTTAGAAGACACCGTAGGCAATGAGCAGTTCTTC.

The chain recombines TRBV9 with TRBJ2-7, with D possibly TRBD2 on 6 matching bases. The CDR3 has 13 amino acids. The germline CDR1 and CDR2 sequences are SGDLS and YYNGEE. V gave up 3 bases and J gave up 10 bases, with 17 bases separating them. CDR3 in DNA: TGTGCCAGCAGCGCACCAAATGGGGGGAACCAGTACTTC. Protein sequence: CASSAPNGGNQYF.

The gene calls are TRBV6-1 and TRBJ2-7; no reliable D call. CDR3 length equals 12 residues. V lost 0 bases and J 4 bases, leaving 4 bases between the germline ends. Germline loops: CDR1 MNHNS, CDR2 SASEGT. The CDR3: CASSEAQYEQYF. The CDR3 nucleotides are TGTGCCAGCAGTGAAGCCCAATACGAGCAGTACTTC.

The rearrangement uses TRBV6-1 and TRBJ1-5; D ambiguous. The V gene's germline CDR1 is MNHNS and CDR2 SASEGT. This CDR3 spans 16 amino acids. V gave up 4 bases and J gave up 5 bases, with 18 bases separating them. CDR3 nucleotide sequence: TGTGCCAGCAGTGGGCAACAGAGAGGGTGGGATCAGCCCCAGCATTTT. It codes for CASSGQQRGWDQPQHF.

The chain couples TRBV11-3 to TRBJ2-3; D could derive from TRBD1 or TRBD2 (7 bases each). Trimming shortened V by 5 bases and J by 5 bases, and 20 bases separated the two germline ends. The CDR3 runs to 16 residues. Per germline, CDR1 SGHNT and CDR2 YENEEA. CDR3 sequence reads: CASSRNRGGRIDTQYF. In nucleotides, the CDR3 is TGTGCCAGCAGCCGAAACAGGGGAGGGAGGATAGATACGCAGTATTTT.

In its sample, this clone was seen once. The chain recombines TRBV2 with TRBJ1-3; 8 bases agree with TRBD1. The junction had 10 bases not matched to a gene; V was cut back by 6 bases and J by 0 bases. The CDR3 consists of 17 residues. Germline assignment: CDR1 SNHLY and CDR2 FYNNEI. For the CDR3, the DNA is TGTGCCAGCAGCCTCCAAGGACAGGGACTCTCTGGAAACACCATATATTTT. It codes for CASSLQGQGLSGNTIYF.

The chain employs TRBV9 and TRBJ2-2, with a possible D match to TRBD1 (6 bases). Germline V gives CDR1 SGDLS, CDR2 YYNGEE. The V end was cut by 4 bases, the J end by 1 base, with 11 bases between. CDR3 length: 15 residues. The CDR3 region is CASSSGQQNTGELFF. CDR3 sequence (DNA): TGTGCCAGCAGCTCGGGACAACAGAACACCGGGGAGCTGTTTTTT.

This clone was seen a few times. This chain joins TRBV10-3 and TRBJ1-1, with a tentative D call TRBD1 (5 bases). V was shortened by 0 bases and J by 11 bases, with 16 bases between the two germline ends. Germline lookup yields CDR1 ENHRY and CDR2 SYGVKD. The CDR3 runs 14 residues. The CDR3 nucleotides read TGTGCCATCAGTGAGTCTTCGGGGCCCGGTCGGGCTTTCTTT. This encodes CAISESSGPGRAFF.

The CDR3 region is CASSLGAGLNTGELFF. The CDR3 bases are TGCGCCAGCAGCTTGGGAGCAGGCCTGAACACCGGGGAGCTGTTTTTT. The gene calls are TRBV5-1 and TRBJ2-2, with D uncertain. The CDR3 has 16 amino acids. Germline V gene lookup returns CDR1 SGHRS and CDR2 YFSETQ. The V end was cut by 0 bases, the J end by 1 base, with 10 bases between.